The 8 T cell receptor beta chains listed next were all sequenced from one sample in a study of CD8 T cells in ankylosing spondylitis. TCRdb re-called the 5' RACE reads with MiXCR, one entry per CDR3 protein. The profile covers around 130,000 distinct CDR3 sequences, with around 15% appearing a single time and approximately 3.1% taken by the ten largest. The sequenced sample consisted of blood, either unsorted or a sorted T cell fraction (not recorded which). These receptors all come from a female donor with ankylosing spondylitis or in good health (not recorded which).

This clonotype was seen ten or more times. The junction differs from germline at one of its ends, possibly a read error. The J gene is TRBJ1-1, the V gene TRBV6-2 or TRBV6-3; TRBD1 matches 8 bases. The CDR3 spans 15 residues. Germline V gene sequence: CDR1 MNHEY, CDR2 SVGEGT. CDR3 DNA sequence: TGCGGGGCGGGTGATCTCCTACAGGGGGATGCTGAAGCTTTCTTT. Its protein product is CGAGDLLQGDAEAFF.

This rearrangement joins TRBV6-5 to TRBJ2-5; D unclear. Germline-derived CDR1 and CDR2 are MNHEY and SVGAGI. The V end was cut by 0 bases, the J end by 1 base, with 12 bases between. The CDR3 length is 16 residues. CDR3 amino acids: CASSYSQDGPQETQYF. Here the CDR3 DNA reads TGTGCCAGCAGTTACTCTCAGGACGGCCCCCAAGAGACCCAGTACTTC.

This clonotype was recorded at least ten times. This chain links TRBV7-9 with TRBJ1-3; D call uncertain. Trimming took 8 bases from V and 3 from J, leaving 8 bases between them. CDR3 length equals 12 residues. From germline, CDR1 is SEHNR and CDR2 FQNEAQ (reference sequence). The CDR3 region has the DNA TGTGCCAGCTTGGGGAATGGAAACACCATATATTTT. It translates to CASLGNGNTIYF.

Only a few counts were recorded for this clonotype. This rearrangement joins TRBV20-1 to TRBJ1-3; 7 nucleotides agree with TRBD1. CDR1 is DFQATT and CDR2 is SNEGSKA in the germline V gene (reference sequence). The CDR3 has 14 residues. The junction had 2 bases not matched to a gene; V was cut back by 0 bases and J by 3 bases. The CDR3 sequence: CSAREQGLGNTIYF. The CDR3 DNA is TGCAGTGCTAGAGAACAGGGGCTTGGAAACACCATATATTTT.

This clonotype came up many times. V is TRBV7-2 and J is TRBJ2-7, with no clear D. Germline values: CDR1 SGHTA, CDR2 FQGNSA. The CDR3 covers 17 residues. Trimming cost V 3 bases and J 4 bases, with 22 bases left between them. The CDR3 DNA follows: TGTGCCAGCAGCTTGCCAACCGCGTACGATGGGGATTACGAGCAGTACTTC. Protein sequence: CASSLPTAYDGDYEQYF. Together with reference TRBV7-2 and TRBJ2-7, the CDR3 gives the full variable domain: GAGVSQSPSNKVTEKGKDVELRCDPISGHTALYWYRQSLGQGLEFLIYFQGNSAPDKSGLPSDRFSAERTGGSVSTLTIQRTQQEDSAVYLCASSLPTAYDGDYEQYFGPGTRLTVT.

This clonotype was found a few times. This chain joins TRBV20-1 and TRBJ2-5; 7 positions agree with TRBD1. The junction had 9 bases not matched to a gene; V was cut back by 0 bases and J by 5 bases. Per germline, CDR1 DFQATT and CDR2 SNEGSKA (reference sequence). This CDR3 contains 15 residues. Written as DNA, the CDR3 is TGCAGTGCTAGAGATCCGACAGGGCCGGGGGAGACCCAGTACTTC. Its protein is CSARDPTGPGETQYF.

In its sample, this clonotype was seen a few times. J is TRBJ1-5 and V is TRBV6-1, with a weak D call TRBD1 (6 bases). V was clipped by 7 bases and J by 2 bases, with 12 bases between them. This CDR3 spans 14 amino acids. Germline CDR1 is MNHNS and CDR2 is SASEGT. The CDR3 DNA sequence: TGTGCCAGCACGAGGGCAGGGGGCAATCAGCCCCAGCATTTT. The encoded protein is CASTRAGGNQPQHF.

This clonotype was detected a few times. The chain employs TRBV20-1 and TRBJ2-7, with D possibly TRBD1 on 6 matching bases. CDR3 length equals 14 residues. Between the trimmed V and J ends, which lost 0 bases and 11 bases, there was a span of 20 bases. The germline V gene encodes CDR1 DFQATT and CDR2 SNEGSKA (reference sequence). The CDR3: CSARDPNLDRREYF. CDR3 sequence (DNA): TGCAGTGCTAGAGATCCGAACCTGGACAGACGGGAGTACTTC.